This T cell receptor (beta chain) comes out of a study of T cell responses to AZD1222 COVID-19 vaccine (dated by TCRdb to 2020 to 2023). With regard to the full study: AZD1222 recipients given second doses at about 4 weeks or at about 12 weeks were pooled, since spike-specific TCR depth and breadth were not found to differ between the two schedules. A total of around 240 trial participants underwent TCR sequencing, of whom more than 200 had received two doses of AZD1222 and 26 had received two doses of the MenACWY control vaccine. Trial participants were enrolled into age subgroups of 18-55, 56-69 and 70-plus years, which contained 148, 28 and 57 TCR-sequenced participants, respectively. Beyond this particular receptor, the publication reports: The vaccine-associated CD4 TCRs covered the entire spike protein, and the dominant responses fell in regions 160-218 and 743-854. Conclusions about previously exposed vaccinees are limited because only six or seven AZD1222 recipients were SARS-CoV-2 seropositive at baseline. Because no day 14 peak-response samples were available, repertoires were characterized only after the peak T cell response. A significant rise in spike-specific TCR breadth and depth was observed after two AZD1222 doses relative to day 0 and relative to MenACWY recipients. Nearly half of unique spike-specific TCRs reportedly recognized epitopes outside regions mutated in the B.1.351 and B.1.1.7 variants. Most participants were white British and females outnumbered males, and the authors suggested that clonal diversity may have been underestimated. The 56-69-year group was small, and its depth increase did not reach significance, likely because of low power.

A note on this clone: The clone's antigen remains unknown. Base quality data are lacking; no much larger clone is found one base away.

Read against the paper, the sample's time point label means: baseline before first vaccination. Vaccinee samples were obtained from the UK trials COV001 and COV002, which included a single-blind randomized controlled phase 2/3 trial of AZD1222 (ChAdOx1 nCoV-19) in healthy adults. Trial participant PBMC samples were collected at day 0 and day 28 after the second dose for TCRbeta chain sequencing. The CDR3 regions of human TCRbeta chains were analyzed by immunosequencing. The authors processed their data as follows. TCRs in the repertoires were compared against a reference library of SARS-CoV-2-specific TCRs that had been generated with the MIRA antigen-specificity platform. Breadth meant the fraction of unique TCRs that were SARS-CoV-2-associated, whereas depth meant the fraction of total T cells that were SARS-CoV-2-associated. Using the MIRA data, each spike-specific TCR was assigned both to the spike region to which the TCR was reactive and to a CD4 or CD8 class. Log10-transformed breadth and depth values were compared by one-way ANOVA with Sidak's multiple comparisons tests. TCRdb retrieved this table from immuneACCESS and kept in-frame rearrangements only. Not all clones are present; in checked studies, unresolved V genes account for under half, and no reason is known for the remainder. V, J and clone size are those of that table, while D and trimming were read from the DNA. The sample table lists tens of thousands of clones, 90% of them with a count of one. The ten largest clonotypes hold 8.4% of the sample.

The starting material was peripheral blood, obtained on day 0 of AZD1222 vaccination. The clonotype comes from an adult in good health.

The sequenced DNA is TGTGCCAGTAGTACTCCGAAAACTACAGGGTCCTACGAGCAGTACTTC. Its protein reads: CASSTPKTTGSYEQYF. The sequence joins TRBV19 to TRBJ2-7; TRBD1 is a possible D gene, resting on 6 matching bases. From the cysteine up to the phenylalanine, the CDR3 has a length of 16 residues. Just CDR3 DNA is preserved here, 48 bases in frame from base 1. Trimming takes 4 bases from V and 1 base from J, and the germline ends sit 17 bases apart. CDR1 is given as LNHDA and CDR2 as SQIVND, both from the germline V gene (reference sequence).